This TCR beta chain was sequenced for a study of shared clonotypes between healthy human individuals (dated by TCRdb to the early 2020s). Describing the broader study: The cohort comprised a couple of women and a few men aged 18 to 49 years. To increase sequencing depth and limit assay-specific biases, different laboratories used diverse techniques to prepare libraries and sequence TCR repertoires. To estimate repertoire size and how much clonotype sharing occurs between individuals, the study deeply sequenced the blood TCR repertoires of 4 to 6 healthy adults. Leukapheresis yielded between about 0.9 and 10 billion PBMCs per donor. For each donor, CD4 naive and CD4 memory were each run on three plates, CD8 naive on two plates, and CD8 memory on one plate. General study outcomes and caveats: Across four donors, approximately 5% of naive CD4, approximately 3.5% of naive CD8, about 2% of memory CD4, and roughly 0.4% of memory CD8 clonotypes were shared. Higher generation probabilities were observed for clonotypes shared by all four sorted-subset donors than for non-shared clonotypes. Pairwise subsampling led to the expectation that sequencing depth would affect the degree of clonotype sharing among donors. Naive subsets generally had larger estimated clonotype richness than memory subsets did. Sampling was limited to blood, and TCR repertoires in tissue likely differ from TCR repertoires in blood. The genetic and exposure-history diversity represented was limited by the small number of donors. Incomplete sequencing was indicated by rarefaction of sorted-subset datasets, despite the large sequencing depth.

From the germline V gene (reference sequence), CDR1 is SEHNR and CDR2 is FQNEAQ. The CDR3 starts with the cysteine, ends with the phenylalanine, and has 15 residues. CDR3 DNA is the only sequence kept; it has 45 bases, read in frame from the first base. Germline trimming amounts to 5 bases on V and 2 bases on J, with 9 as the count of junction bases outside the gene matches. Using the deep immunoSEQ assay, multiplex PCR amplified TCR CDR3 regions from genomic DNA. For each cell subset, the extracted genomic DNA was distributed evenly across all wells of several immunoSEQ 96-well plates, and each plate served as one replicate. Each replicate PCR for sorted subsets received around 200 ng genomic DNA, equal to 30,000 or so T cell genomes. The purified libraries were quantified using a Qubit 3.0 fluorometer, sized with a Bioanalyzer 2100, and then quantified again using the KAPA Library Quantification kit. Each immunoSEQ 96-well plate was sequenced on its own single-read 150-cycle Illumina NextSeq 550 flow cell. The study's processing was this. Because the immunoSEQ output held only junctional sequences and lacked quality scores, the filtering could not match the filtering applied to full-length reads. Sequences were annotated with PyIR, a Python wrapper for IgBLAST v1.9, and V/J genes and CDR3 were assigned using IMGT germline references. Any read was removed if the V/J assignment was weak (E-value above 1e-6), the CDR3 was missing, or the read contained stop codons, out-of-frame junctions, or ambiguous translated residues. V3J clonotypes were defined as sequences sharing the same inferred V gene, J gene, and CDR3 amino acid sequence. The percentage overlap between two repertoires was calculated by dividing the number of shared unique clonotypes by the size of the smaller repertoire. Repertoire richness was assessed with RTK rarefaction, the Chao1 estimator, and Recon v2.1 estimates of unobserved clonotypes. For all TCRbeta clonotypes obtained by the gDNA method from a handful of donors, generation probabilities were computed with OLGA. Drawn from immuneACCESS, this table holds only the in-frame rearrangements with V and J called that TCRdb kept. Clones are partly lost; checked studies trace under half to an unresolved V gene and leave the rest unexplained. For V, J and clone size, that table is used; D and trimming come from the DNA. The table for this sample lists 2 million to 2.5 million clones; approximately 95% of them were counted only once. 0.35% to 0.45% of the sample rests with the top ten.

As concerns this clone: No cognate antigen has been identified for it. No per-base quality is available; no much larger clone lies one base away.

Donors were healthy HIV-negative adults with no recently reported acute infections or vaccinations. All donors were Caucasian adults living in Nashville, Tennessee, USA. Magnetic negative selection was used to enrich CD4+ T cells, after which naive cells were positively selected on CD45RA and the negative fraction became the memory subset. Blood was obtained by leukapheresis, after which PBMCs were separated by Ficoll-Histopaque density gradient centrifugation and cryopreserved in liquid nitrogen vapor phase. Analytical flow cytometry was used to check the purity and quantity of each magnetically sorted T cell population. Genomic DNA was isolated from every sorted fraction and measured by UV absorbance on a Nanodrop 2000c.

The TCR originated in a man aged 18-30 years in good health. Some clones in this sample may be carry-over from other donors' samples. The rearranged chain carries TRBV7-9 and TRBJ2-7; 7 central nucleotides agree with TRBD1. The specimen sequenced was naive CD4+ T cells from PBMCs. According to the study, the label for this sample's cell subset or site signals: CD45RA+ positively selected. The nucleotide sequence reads TGTGCCAGCAGCCCGCCGACAGGGCGCCCCTACGAGCAGTACTTC. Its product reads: CASSPPTGRPYEQYF. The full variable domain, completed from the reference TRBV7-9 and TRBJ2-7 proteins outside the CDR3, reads DTGVSQNPRHKITKRGQNVTFRCDPISEHNRLYWYRQTLGQGPEFLTYFQNEAQLEKSRLLSDRFSAERPKGSFSTLEIQRTEQGDSAMYLCASSPPTGRPYEQYFGPGTRLTVT.